This T cell receptor beta chain comes out of a study of blood T cell repertoires in COVID-19. Study-wide background: The United States, Italy and Spain were the sources of the acute and convalescent COVID-19 samples. T cells, B-cell-depleted T cells, or PBMCs supplied cDNA or gDNA.

In the original processing: Amplified reference gene primers provided the basis for estimating nucleated cell counts. Sequencing used immunoSEQ multiplex PCR; TCRdb keeps in-frame clones, though not all of them. From that table come the V and J calls and clone size; the DNA was used to work out D and trimming. Of approximately 150,000 clones detected, approximately 73% appear once; the ten largest clones hold around 4%. The CDR3 contains 15 residues. V was shortened by 0 bases and J by 4 bases, with 11 bases between the two germline ends. Germline values: CDR1 SGDLS, CDR2 YYNGEE. This clonotype was sampled from a man in his sixties with acute or convalescent COVID-19. Material for sequencing was peripheral blood. The gene calls are TRBV9 and TRBJ2-1; D perhaps matches TRBD2 (6 bases). CDR3 in amino acids: CASSVEASEYNEQFF. The CDR3 DNA follows: TGTGCCAGCAGCGTAGAGGCTAGCGAGTACAATGAGCAGTTCTTC.